The T cell receptor (beta chain) under discussion was sequenced for a study of blood T cell repertoires in COVID-19. Study at large: Acute and convalescent COVID-19 specimens originated in the United States, Italy and Spain. T cells, B-cell-depleted T cells, or PBMCs supplied cDNA or gDNA.

Authors' processing steps: Reference gene primer amplification gave estimated nucleated cell counts. TCRdb's copy holds only in-frame clones and misses some; the assay was immunoSEQ multiplex PCR. V and J calls and clone size are those listed in that table; D and trimming were worked out from the DNA. The sample records almost 100,000 clones, roughly 86% being singletons. J lost 2 bases, V lost 11 bases, and 8 bases had no gene match. The CDR3 consists of 13 residues. Per the germline V gene, CDR1 is MNHEY and CDR2 is SVGAGI. The sequencing input was peripheral blood. The chain combines TRBV6-5 with TRBJ1-1, with TRBD1 identical over 7 bases. This receptor was identified in a man aged 45 to 65 with acute or convalescent COVID-19. Here the CDR3 reads CAATQGHNTEAFF. CDR3 DNA sequence: TGTGCCGCCACACAGGGGCATAACACTGAAGCTTTCTTT.